This is a list of T cell receptor beta chains from one sample in a study of blood T cell repertoires in COVID-19. Sequenced by immunoSEQ multiplex PCR; TCRdb stores in-frame clones only, minus some. The profile shows some 110,000 clones, about 90% of them singletons. The sample was peripheral blood. The receptors were sampled from a human donor in a cohort sampled during active COVID-19. CDR3s include the opening cysteine and the closing phenylalanine or tryptophan. D genes are given only for firm matches. Size is stated for part of the rows, as once, few or many counts, or as a class when the clone is expanded.

DNA | CDR3 | V | D | J | size
TGTGCCAGCAGCCCCGCGGGGTCTGGGGCCAACGTCCTGACTTTC | CASSPAGSGANVLTF | TRBV7-8 | . | TRBJ2-6 | .
TGTGCCAGCAGTAGAATTACAGAGTACTCCTACGAGCAGTACTTC | CASSRITEYSYEQYF | TRBV2 | . | TRBJ2-7 | .
TGTGCCAGCAGCCTTGGACAGGTTCTGAATCAGCCCCAGCATTTT | CASSLGQVLNQPQHF | TRBV28 | TRBD1 | TRBJ1-5 | .
TGCGCCAGCAGCCATCTTTCGGAAAAACTGTTTTTT | CASSHLSEKLFF | TRBV4-1 | . | TRBJ1-4 | .
TGTGCCAGTAGTATCCCCCCGGGGTACACTGAAGCTTTCTTT | CASSIPPGYTEAFF | TRBV19 | . | TRBJ1-1 | .
TGTGCCAGCAGAACGACTGGACAGGGGACTTCCTACGAGCAGTACTTC | CASRTTGQGTSYEQYF | TRBV6-6 | TRBD1 | TRBJ2-7 | few
TGTGCCAGCAGCCCAAGGGACAGCTCTAGCACAGATACGCAGTATTTT | CASSPRDSSSTDTQYF | TRBV7-3 | TRBD1 | TRBJ2-3 | .
TGTGCCAGCAGCATTGCCGGGACTAGCGCTAACGAGCAGTACTTC | CASSIAGTSANEQYF | TRBV7-2 | TRBD2 | TRBJ2-7 | .
TGTGCCAGCAGCCACGGGGATGGCACTGAAGCTTTCTTT | CASSHGDGTEAFF | TRBV3-1/TRBV3-2 | . | TRBJ1-1 | .
TGCGCCAGCAGACTTAGGGTGGGGCCGAGCACAGATACGCAGTATTTT | CASRLRVGPSTDTQYF | TRBV5-1 | . | TRBJ2-3 | .
TGTGCCAGCAGCTCAGGGGCAGAAGGCTACACCTTC | CASSSGAEGYTF | TRBV3-1/TRBV3-2 | . | TRBJ1-2 | .
TGCGCCAGCAGCCCGGGACAGGGGCGGGATGGCTACACCTTC | CASSPGQGRDGYTF | TRBV5-1 | TRBD1 | TRBJ1-2 | .
TGTGCCACCAGTGACCGGGGGGGTCAGCCCCAGCATTTT | CATSDRGGQPQHF | TRBV24-1 | . | TRBJ1-5 | .
TGTGCCAGTAGTACAAACCGACAGGGGGAAGTCGACGAAAAACTGTTTTTT | CASSTNRQGEVDEKLFF | TRBV19 | TRBD1 | TRBJ1-4 | .